Listed below are T cell receptor beta chains from one sample, sequenced in a study of shared T cell receptors in the human thymus. The assay was immunoSEQ multiplex PCR, and TCRdb's table has in-frame clones only and misses some. In the table there are more than 300,000 clones, approximately 95% of which are singletons. Sequenced: thymocytes. All receptors derive from a human donor. The CDR3 runs from the conserved cysteine through the conserved F or W. A D gene is named only where the DNA matches it firmly.

V	D	J	DNA	CDR3
TRBV27	.	TRBJ1-5	TGTGCCAGCAGTTTTGGGGCAGGGAATCAGCCCCAGCATTTT	CASSFGAGNQPQHF
TRBV19	TRBD1	TRBJ1-5	TGTGCCGGGGGGCGGGACAGGGGGCACGGCAATCAGCCCCAGCATTTT	CAGGRDRGHGNQPQHF
TRBV6-4	TRBD1	TRBJ1-2	TGTGCCAGCACCCCACAGGGGACGGTTAACTATGGCTACACCTTC	CASTPQGTVNYGYTF
TRBV6-5	.	TRBJ2-2	TGTGCCAGCAGTCCACAGGGTTGGACCGGGGAGCTGTTTTTT	CASSPQGWTGELFF
TRBV6-1	TRBD1	TRBJ1-5	TGTGCCACCCTGGACAGGGGAAATCAGCCCCAGCATTTT	CATLDRGNQPQHF
TRBV4-3	.	TRBJ1-2	TGCGCCAGCAGCCAAGATTCAGGGGTGCACTATGGCTACACCTTC	CASSQDSGVHYGYTF
TRBV4-3	TRBD2	TRBJ2-3	TGCGCCAGCAGCCCCTACCGGCGGAGTAGCGGGAGGGATCCCAGCGGCACAGATACGCAGTATTTT	CASSPYRRSSGRDPSGTDTQYF
TRBV28	.	TRBJ1-2	TGTGCCAGCACTCACGCGTCCCCGGGAGATGGCTACACCTTC	CASTHASPGDGYTF
TRBV27	TRBD1	TRBJ1-1	TGTGCCAGCAGGACCGACTGGACAGGGGGCAAAGCTTTCTTT	CASRTDWTGGKAFF
TRBV4-1	TRBD2	TRBJ2-1	TGCGCCAGCAGCCCCCAAATAGCGGGATACTACAATGAGCAGTTCTTC	CASSPQIAGYYNEQFF
TRBV5-6	.	TRBJ2-3	TGTGCCAGCAGCAACATGCCTGGGGGAGGAGATACGCAGTATTTT	CASSNMPGGGDTQYF
TRBV21-1	.	TRBJ1-5	TGTGCCAGCAGCGAAAGGCCTGAAAGGGAGAGCAATCAGCCCCAGCATTTT	CASSERPERESNQPQHF
TRBV6-5	.	TRBJ1-1	TGTGCCAGCAGACAAGGGGGTTCAGCTGAAGCTTTCTTT	CASRQGGSAEAFF
TRBV5-1	.	TRBJ1-2	TGCGCCAGCAGCTTAGGGCAGGCCAACTATGGCTACACCTTC	CASSLGQANYGYTF
TRBV28	TRBD1	TRBJ2-1	TGTGCCAGCAGCCTGGGACAGGGGCACTACAATGAGCAGTTCTTC	CASSLGQGHYNEQFF
TRBV5-1	.	TRBJ2-3	TGCGCCAGCAGCTTACCTCTAGGTCGGTTGGCAGATACGCAGTATTTT	CASSLPLGRLADTQYF
TRBV27	.	TRBJ2-4	TGTGCCAGCAGAGGAAGAGGGCCTTGGTTAGTAGACATTCAGTACTTC	CASRGRGPWLVDIQYF
TRBV27	TRBD1	TRBJ1-1	TGTGCCAGCAGTTTAAGACAGGGAGTTTACACTGAAGCTTTCTTT	CASSLRQGVYTEAFF